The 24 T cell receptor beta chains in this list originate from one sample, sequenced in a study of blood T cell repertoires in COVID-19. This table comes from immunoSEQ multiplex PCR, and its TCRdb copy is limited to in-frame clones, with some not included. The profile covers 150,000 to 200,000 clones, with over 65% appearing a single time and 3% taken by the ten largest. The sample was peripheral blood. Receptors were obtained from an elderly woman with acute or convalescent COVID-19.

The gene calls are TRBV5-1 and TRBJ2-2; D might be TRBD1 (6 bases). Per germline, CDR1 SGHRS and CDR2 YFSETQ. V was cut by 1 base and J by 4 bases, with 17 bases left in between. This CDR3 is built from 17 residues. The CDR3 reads CASSLQGSEPGTGELFF. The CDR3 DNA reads TGCGCCAGCAGCTTGCAGGGGTCGGAGCCGGGCACCGGGGAGCTGTTTTTT.

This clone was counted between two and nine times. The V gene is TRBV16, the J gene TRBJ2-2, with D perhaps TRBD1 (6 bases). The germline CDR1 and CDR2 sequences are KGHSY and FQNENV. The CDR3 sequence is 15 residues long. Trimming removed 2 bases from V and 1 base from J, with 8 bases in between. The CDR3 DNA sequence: TGTGCCAGCAGCCAAAGGGGACAGAACACCGGGGAGCTGTTTTTT. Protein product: CASSQRGQNTGELFF.

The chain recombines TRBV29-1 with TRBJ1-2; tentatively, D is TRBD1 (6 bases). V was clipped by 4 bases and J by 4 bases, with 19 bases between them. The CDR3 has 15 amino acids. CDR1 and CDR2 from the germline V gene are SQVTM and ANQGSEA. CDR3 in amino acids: CSVGSRGASGYGYTF. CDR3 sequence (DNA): TGCAGCGTTGGGTCTCGGGGGGCCTCGGGCTATGGCTACACCTTC.

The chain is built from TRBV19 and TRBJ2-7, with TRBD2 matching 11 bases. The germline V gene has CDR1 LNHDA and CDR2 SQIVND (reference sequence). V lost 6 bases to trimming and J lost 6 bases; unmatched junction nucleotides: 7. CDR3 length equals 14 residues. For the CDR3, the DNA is TGTGCCAGTAGATCACTAGCGGGAGAAGGCGAGCAGTACTTC. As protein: CASRSLAGEGEQYF. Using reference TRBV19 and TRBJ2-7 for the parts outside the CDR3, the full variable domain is DGGITQSPKYLFRKEGQNVTLSCEQNLNHDAMYWYRQDPGQGLRLIYYSQIVNDFQKGDIAEGYSVSREKKESFPLTVTSAQKNPTAFYLCASRSLAGEGEQYFGPGTRLTVT.

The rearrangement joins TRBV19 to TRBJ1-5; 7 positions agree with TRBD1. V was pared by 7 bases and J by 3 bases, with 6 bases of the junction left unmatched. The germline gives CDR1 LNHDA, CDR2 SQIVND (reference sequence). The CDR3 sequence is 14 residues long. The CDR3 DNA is TGTGCCAGTAAAGGGGGCCGCAACAATCAGCCCCAGCATTTT. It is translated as CASKGGRNNQPQHF.

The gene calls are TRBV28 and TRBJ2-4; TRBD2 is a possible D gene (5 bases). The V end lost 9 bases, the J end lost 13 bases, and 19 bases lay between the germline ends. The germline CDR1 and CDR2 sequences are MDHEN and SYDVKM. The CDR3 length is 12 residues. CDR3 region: CASSSVSVSQYF. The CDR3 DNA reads TGTGCCAGTAGTAGCGTGTCAGTGTCGCAGTACTTC.

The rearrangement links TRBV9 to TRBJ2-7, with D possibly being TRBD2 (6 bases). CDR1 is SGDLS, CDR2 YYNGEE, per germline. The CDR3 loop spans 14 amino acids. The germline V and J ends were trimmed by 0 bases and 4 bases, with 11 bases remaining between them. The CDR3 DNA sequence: TGTGCCAGCAGCGTAGACCCTAGCGCTTACGAGCAGTACTTC. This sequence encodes CASSVDPSAYEQYF.

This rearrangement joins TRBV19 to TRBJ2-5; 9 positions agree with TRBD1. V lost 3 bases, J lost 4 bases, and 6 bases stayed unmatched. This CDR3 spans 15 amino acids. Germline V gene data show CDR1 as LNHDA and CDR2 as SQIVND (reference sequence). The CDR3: CASSIGQGQGETQYF. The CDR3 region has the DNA TGTGCCAGTAGTATCGGACAGGGGCAGGGAGAGACCCAGTACTTC.

CDR3 nucleotide sequence: TGCGCCAGCAGCTTGGGGGCTGGCGGGAGATCGGGGGAGACCCAGTACTTC. As protein: CASSLGAGGRSGETQYF. J is TRBJ2-5 and V is TRBV5-1; 7 nucleotides align to TRBD2. With V trimmed by 0 bases and J by 5 bases, 13 bases remained unmatched. Germline V lookup: CDR1 SGHRS, CDR2 YFSETQ. CDR3 length: 17 amino acids.

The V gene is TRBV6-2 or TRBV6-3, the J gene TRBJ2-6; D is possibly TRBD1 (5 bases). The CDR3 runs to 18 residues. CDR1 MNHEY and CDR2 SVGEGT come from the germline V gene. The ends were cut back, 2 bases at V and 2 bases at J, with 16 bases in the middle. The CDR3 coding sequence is TGTGCCAGCAGTTACAACGACGACAGCTCCACTGGGGCCAACGTCCTGACTTTC. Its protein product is CASSYNDDSSTGANVLTF.

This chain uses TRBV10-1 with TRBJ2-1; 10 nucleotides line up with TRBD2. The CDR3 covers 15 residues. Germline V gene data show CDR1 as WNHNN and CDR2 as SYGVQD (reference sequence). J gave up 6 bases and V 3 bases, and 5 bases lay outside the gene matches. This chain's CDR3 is CASSDASGSRNEQFF. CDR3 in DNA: TGCGCCAGCAGTGACGCTAGCGGGAGTCGCAATGAGCAGTTCTTC.

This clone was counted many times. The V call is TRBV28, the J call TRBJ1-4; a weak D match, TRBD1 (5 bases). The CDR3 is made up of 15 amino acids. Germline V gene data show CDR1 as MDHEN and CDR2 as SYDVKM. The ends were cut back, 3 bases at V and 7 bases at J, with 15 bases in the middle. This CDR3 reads CASSFEGREGEKLFF. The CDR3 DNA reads TGTGCCAGCAGTTTCGAAGGCAGGGAGGGTGAAAAACTGTTTTTT.

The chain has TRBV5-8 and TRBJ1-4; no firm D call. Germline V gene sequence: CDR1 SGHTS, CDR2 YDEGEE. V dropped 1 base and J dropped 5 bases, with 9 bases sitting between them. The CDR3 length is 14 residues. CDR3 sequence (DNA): TGTGCCAGCAGCTTGTCCACGCTAAATGAAAAACTGTTTTTT. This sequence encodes CASSLSTLNEKLFF.

The DNA for the CDR3 is TGTGCCAGCAGCCAAGCGGACTCTTACGAGCAGTACTTC. This gives the protein CASSQADSYEQYF. The chain combines TRBV3-1 (or the pseudogene TRBV3-2) with TRBJ2-7, with D maybe TRBD2 (5 bases). Germline V lookup: CDR1 LGHDT, CDR2 YNNKEL (reference sequence). CDR3 size: 13 residues. The V and J ends lost 1 base and 4 bases respectively, with 8 bases between them.

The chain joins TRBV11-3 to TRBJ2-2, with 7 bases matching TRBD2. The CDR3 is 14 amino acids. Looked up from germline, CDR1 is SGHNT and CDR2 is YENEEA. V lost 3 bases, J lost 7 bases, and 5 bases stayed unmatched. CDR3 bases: TGTGCCAGCAGCTTTCGCAGGGAGGGCGGGGAGCTGTTTTTT. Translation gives CASSFRREGGELFF.

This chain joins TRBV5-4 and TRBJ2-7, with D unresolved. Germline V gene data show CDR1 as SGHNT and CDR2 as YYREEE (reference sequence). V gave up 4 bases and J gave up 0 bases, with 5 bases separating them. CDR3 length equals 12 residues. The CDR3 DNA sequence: TGTGCCAGCAGCCAATTCTCCTACGAGCAGTACTTC. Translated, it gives CASSQFSYEQYF.

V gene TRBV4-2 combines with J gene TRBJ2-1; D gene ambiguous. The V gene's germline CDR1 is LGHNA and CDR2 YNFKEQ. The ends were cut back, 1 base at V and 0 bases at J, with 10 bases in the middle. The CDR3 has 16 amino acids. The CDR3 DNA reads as TGTGCCAGCAGCCAAGGCGAGTCTTTCTCCTACAATGAGCAGTTCTTC. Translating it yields CASSQGESFSYNEQFF.

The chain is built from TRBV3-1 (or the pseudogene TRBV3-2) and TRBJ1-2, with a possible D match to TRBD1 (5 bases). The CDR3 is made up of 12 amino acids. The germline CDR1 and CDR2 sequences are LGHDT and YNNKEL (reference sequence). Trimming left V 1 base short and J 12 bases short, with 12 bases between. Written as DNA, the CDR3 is TGTGCCAGCAGCCAAGCCGGGACTGGAGACACCTTC. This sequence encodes CASSQAGTGDTF.

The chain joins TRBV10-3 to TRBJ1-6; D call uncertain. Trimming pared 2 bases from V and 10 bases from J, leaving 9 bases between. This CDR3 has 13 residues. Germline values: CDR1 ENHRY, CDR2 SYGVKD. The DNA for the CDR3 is TGTGCCATCAGTGAGAATCAGCGATCACCCCTCCACTTT. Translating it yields CAISENQRSPLHF.

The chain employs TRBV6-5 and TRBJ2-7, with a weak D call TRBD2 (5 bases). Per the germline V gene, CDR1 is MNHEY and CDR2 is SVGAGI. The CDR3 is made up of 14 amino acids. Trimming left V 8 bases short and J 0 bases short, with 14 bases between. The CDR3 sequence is CASLERAASYEQYF. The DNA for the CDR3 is TGTGCCAGCTTGGAAAGAGCGGCCTCCTACGAGCAGTACTTC.

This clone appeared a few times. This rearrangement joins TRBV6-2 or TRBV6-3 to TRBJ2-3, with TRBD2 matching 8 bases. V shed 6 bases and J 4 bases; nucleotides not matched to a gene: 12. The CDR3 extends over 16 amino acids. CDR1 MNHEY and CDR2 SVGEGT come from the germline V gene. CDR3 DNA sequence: TGTGCCAGCAGCTTAGGGACCGGGGGGGTCCCAGATACGCAGTATTTT. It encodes CASSLGTGGVPDTQYF.

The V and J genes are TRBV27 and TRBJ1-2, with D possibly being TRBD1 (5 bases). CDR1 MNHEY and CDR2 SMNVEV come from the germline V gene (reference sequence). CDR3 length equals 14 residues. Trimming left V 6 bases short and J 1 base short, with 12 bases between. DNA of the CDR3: TGTGCCAGCAGGTCTCAGGGCTATAACTATGGCTACACCTTC. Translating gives CASRSQGYNYGYTF.

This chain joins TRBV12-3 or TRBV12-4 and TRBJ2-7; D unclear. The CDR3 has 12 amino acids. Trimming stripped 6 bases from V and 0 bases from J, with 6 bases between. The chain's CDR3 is CASRSISYEQYF. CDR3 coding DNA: TGTGCCAGCAGGTCCATCTCCTACGAGCAGTACTTC.

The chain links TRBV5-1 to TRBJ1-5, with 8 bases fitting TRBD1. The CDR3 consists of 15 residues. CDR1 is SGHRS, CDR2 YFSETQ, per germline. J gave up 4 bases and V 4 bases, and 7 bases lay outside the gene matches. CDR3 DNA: TGCGCCAGCAGCCAGGGACAGGCCCCAAATCAGCCCCAGCATTTT. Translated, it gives CASSQGQAPNQPQHF.